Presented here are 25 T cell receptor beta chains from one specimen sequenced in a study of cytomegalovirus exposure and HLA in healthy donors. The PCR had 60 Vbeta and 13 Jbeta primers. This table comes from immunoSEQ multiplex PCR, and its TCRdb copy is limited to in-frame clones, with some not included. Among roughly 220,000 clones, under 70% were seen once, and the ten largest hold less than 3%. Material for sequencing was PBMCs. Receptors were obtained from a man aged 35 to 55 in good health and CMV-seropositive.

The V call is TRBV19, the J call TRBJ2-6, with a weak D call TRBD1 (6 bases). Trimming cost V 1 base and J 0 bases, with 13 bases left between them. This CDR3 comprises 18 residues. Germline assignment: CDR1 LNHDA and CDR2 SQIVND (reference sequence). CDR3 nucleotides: TGTGCCAGTAGTATAGCCCGCGGACAGCCCTCTGGGGCCAACGTCCTGACTTTC. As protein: CASSIARGQPSGANVLTF.

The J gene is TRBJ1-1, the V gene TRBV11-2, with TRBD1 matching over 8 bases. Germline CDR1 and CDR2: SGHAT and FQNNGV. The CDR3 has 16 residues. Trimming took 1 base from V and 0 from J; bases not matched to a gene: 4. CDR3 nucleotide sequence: TGTGCCAGCAGCTTAGTACGACAGGGGTTGAACACTGAAGCTTTCTTT. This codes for CASSLVRQGLNTEAFF.

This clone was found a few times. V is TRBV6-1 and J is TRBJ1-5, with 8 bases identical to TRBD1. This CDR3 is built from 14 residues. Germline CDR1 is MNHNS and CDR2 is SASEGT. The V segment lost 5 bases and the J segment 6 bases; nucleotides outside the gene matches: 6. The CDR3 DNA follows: TGTGCCAGCAGTACCACAGGGGGGGGTCAGCCCCAGCATTTT. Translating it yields CASSTTGGGQPQHF.

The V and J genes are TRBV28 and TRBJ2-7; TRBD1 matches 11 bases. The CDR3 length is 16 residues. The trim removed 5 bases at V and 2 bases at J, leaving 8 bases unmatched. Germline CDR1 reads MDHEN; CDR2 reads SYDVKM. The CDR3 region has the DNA TGTGCCAGCAGTCCATACCGGGACAGGGGGGCCTACGAGCAGTACTTC. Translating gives CASSPYRDRGAYEQYF.

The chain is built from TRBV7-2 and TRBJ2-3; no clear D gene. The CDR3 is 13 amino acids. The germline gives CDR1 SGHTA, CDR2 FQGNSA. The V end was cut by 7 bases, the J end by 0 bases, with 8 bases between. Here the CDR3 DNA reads TGTGCCAGCAACCGACTCAGCACAGATACGCAGTATTTT. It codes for CASNRLSTDTQYF.

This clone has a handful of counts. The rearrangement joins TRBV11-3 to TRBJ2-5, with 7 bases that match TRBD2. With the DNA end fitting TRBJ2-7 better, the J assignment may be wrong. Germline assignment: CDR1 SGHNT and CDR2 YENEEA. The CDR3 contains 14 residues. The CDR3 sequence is CASSLGEGIDEQYF. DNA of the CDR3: TGTGCCAGCAGCTTAGGGGAGGGGATCGACGAGCAGTACTTC.

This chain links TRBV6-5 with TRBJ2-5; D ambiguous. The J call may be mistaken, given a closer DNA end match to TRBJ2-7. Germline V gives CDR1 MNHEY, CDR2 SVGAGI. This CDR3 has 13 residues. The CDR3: CASSYSKTYEQYF. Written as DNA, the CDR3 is TGTGCCAGCAGTTACTCGAAAACCTACGAGCAGTACTTC.

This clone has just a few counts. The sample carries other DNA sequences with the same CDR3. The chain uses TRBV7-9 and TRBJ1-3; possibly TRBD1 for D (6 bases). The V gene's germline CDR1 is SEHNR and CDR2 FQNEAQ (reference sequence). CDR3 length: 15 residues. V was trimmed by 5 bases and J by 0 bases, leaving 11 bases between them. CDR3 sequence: CASSLRGSSGNTIYF. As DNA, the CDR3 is TGTGCCAGCAGCCTCAGGGGAAGCTCTGGAAACACCATATATTTT.

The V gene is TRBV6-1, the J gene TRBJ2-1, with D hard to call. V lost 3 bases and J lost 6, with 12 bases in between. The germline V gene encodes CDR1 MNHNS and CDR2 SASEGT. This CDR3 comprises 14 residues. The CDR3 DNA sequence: TGTGCCAGCAGTGACGGTTCCGTCTTCAATGAGCAGTTCTTC. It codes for CASSDGSVFNEQFF.

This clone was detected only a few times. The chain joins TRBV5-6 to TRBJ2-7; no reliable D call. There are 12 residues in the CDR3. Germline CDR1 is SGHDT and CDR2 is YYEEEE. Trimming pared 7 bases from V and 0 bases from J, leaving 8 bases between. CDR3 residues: CASESSSYEQYF. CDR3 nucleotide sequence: TGTGCCAGCGAAAGTAGCTCCTACGAGCAGTACTTC.

The CDR3 loop is CASSQVGGHTGYTF. CDR3 in DNA: TGCGCCAGCAGCCAAGTGGGGGGTCACACGGGCTACACCTTC. The chain carries TRBV4-3 and TRBJ1-2, with a possible D match to TRBD1 (5 bases). CDR3 length equals 14 residues. CDR1 is LGHNA, CDR2 YSLEER, per germline. The V end was cut by 1 base, the J end by 8 bases, with 14 bases between.

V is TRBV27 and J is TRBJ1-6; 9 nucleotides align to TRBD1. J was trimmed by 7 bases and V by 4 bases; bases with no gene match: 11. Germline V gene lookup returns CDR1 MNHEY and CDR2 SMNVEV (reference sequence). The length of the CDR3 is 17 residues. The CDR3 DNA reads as TGTGCCAGCAGTTCAAGTGGGGACAGGGATCCAAATTCACCCCTCCACTTT. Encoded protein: CASSSSGDRDPNSPLHF.

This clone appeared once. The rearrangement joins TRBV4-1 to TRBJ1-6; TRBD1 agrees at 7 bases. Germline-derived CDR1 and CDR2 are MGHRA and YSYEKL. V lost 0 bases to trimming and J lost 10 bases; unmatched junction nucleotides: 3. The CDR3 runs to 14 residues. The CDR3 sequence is CASSQDQGGSPLHF. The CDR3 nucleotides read TGCGCCAGCAGCCAAGATCAAGGGGGCTCACCCCTCCACTTT.

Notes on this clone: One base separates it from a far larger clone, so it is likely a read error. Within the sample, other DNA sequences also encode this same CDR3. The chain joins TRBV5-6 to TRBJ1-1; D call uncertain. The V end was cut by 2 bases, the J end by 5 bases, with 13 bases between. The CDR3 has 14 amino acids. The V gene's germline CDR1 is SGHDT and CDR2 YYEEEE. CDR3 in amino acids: CASSLGQAGTEAFF. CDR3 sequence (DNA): TGTGCCAGCAGCTTAGGGCAGGCGGGGACTGAAGCTTTCTTT. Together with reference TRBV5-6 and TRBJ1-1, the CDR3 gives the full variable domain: DAGVTQSPTHLIKTRGQQVTLRCSPKSGHDTVSWYQQALGQGPQFIFQYYEEEERQRGNFPDRFSGHQFPNYSSELNVNALLLGDSALYLCASSLGQAGTEAFFGQGTRLTVV.

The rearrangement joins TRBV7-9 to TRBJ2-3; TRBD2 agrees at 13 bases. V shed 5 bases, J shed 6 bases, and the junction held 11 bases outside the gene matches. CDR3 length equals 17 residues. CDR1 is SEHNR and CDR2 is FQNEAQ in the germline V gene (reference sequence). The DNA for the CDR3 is TGTGCCAGCAGCCTGTTACTAGCGGGGGGGGACAAGGATACGCAGTATTTT. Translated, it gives CASSLLLAGGDKDTQYF.

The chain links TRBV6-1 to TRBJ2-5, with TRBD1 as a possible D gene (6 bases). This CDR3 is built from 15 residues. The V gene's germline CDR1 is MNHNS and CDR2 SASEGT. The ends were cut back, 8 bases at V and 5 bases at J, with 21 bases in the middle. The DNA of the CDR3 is TGTGCCAGCGGTCAGGGGATCTCGGTTTTGGAGACCCAGTACTTC. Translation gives CASGQGISVLETQYF.

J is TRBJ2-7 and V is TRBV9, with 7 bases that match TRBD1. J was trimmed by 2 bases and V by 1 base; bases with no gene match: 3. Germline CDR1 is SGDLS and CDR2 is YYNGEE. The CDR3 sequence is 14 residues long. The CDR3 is CASSVRDRTYEQYF. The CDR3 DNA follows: TGTGCCAGCAGCGTAAGGGACAGAACCTACGAGCAGTACTTC. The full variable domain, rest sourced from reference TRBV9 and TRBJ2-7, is DSGVTQTPKHLITATGQRVTLRCSPRSGDLSVYWYQQSLDQGLQFLIQYYNGEERAKGNILERFSAQQFPDLHSELNLSSLELGDSALYFCASSVRDRTYEQYFGPGTRLTVT.

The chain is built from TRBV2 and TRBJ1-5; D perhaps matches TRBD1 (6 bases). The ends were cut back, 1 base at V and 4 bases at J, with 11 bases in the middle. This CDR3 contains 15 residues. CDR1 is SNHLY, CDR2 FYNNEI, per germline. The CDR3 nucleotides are TGTGCCAGCAGTGAAGAGGGGCAGGGGAATCAGCCCCAGCATTTT. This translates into CASSEEGQGNQPQHF.

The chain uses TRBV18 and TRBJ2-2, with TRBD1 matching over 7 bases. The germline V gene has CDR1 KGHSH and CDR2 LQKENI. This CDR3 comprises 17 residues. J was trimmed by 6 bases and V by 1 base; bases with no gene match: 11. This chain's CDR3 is CASSPRGHDRESGELFF. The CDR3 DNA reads TGTGCCAGCTCACCACGGGGGCACGACAGGGAATCCGGGGAGCTGTTTTTT.

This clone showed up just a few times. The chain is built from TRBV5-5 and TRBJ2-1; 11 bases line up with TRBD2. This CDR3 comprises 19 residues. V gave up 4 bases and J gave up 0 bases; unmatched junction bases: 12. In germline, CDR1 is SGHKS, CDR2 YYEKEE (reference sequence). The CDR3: CASSLGTSGFISSYNEQFF. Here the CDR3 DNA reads TGTGCCAGCAGCCTTGGGACTAGCGGTTTTATAAGCTCCTACAATGAGCAGTTCTTC. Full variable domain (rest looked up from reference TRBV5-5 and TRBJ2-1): DAGVTQSPTHLIKTRGQQVTLRCSPISGHKSVSWYQQVLGQGPQFIFQYYEKEERGRGNFPDRFSARQFPNYSSELNVNALLLGDSALYLCASSLGTSGFISSYNEQFFGPGTRLTVL.

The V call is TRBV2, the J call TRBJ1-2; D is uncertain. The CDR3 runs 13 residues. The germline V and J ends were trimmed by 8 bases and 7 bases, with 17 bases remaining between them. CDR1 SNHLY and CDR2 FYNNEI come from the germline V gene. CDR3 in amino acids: CASFLGRSGGYTF. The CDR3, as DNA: TGTGCCAGCTTTTTAGGGAGATCGGGTGGCTACACCTTC.

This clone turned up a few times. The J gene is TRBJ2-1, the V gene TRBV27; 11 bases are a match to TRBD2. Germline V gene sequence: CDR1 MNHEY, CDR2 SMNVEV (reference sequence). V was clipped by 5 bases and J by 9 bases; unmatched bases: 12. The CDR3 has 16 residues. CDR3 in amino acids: CASSPRLAGTLGEQFF. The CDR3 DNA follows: TGTGCCAGCAGTCCCCGACTAGCGGGGACCCTCGGTGAGCAGTTCTTC.

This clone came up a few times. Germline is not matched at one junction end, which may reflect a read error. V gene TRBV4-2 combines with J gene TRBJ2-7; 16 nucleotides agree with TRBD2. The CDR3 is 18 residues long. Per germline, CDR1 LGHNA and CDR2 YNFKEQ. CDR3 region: CACSQPGLAGGRSYEQYF. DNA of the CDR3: TGTGCCTGCAGCCAACCGGGACTAGCGGGGGGGCGCTCCTACGAGCAGTACTTC.

CDR3 residues: CASSQDLGQNLYEQYF. CDR3 DNA: TGCGCCAGCAGCCAAGATCTAGGACAGAACCTCTACGAGCAGTACTTC. This chain links TRBV4-3 with TRBJ2-7; D possibly corresponds to TRBD1 (6 bases). Germline V gives CDR1 LGHNA, CDR2 YSLEER. The germline V and J ends were trimmed by 0 bases and 3 bases, with 15 bases remaining between them. The CDR3 has 16 residues.

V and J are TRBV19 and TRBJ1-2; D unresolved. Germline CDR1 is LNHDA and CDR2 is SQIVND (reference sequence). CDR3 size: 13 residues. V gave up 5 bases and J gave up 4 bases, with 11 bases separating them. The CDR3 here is CASSLGGTYGYTF. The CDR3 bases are TGTGCCAGTAGTTTAGGCGGCACCTATGGCTACACCTTC.